Shown below are 27 T cell receptor beta chains from a single sample sequenced in a study of cytomegalovirus exposure and HLA in healthy donors. Use of 60 Vbeta and 13 Jbeta primers characterized the PCR. Clones were sequenced by immunoSEQ multiplex PCR, and TCRdb holds only the in-frame ones, with some missing. The data contain 35,000 to 55,000 clones, approximately 72% of them singletons. The sequenced material came from PBMCs. These receptors were collected from a woman in her twenties or thirties in good health and CMV-seronegative.

This clone was picked up a small number of times. This chain uses TRBV2 with TRBJ2-5; the match to TRBD2 covers 9 bases. The J segment lost 5 bases and the V segment lost 2 bases, leaving 9 bases of the junction unmatched. The CDR3 contains 16 residues. Germline loops: CDR1 SNHLY, CDR2 FYNNEI. The CDR3 loop reads CASSEIGGTSLETQYF. The CDR3 nucleotides are TGTGCCAGCAGTGAAATAGGGGGGACTAGCCTTGAGACCCAGTACTTC.

V usage is TRBV6-6 and J usage is TRBJ1-2, with D unclear. The CDR3 consists of 15 residues. V was pared by 6 bases and J by 5 bases, with 19 bases between. Germline V CDR1 and CDR2: MNHNY, SVGAGI (reference sequence). The CDR3 is CASSPSTLEIYGYTF. CDR3 bases: TGTGCCAGCAGCCCCAGCACTCTAGAAATTTATGGCTACACCTTC.

V is TRBV2 and J is TRBJ1-1; D gene uncertain. With 5 bases removed from V and 1 base from J, the gap between germline ends came to 11 bases. CDR1 SNHLY and CDR2 FYNNEI come from the germline V gene. The CDR3 is made up of 14 amino acids. Written as DNA, the CDR3 is TGTGCCAGCAGTCCCCGGGTTGCGAACACTGAAGCTTTCTTT. It specifies CASSPRVANTEAFF.

The chain employs TRBV7-7 and TRBJ2-5; D is unresolved. This CDR3 is 14 amino acids long. Trimming cost V 5 bases and J 4 bases, with 14 bases left between them. The germline gives CDR1 SSHAT, CDR2 FNYEAQ (reference sequence). CDR3 DNA sequence: TGTGCCAGCAGCCTGGGCCCCCCCGGAGAGACCCAGTACTTC. Amino acids: CASSLGPPGETQYF.

DNA for the CDR3: TGTGCCAGCAGTGAAGCGCGAGGACAGGGAGGTGAAAAACTGTTTTTT. Translated: CASSEARGQGGEKLFF. The rearrangement joins TRBV6-1 to TRBJ1-4, with 8 nucleotides matching TRBD1. The CDR3 covers 16 residues. Germline CDR1 reads MNHNS; CDR2 reads SASEGT. The V segment lost 0 bases and the J segment 7 bases; nucleotides outside the gene matches: 7.

This chain links TRBV7-2 with TRBJ2-3; TRBD2 matches at 10 bases. Germline V gene data show CDR1 as SGHTA and CDR2 as FQGNSA. V trimming: 5 bases; J trimming: 5 bases; junction bases outside the gene matches: 7. The CDR3 extends over 15 amino acids. Here the CDR3 reads CASSRNSGGRDTQYF. DNA for the CDR3: TGTGCCAGCAGCCGAAATAGCGGGGGGAGAGATACGCAGTATTTT.

This clone showed up just once. This sequence joins TRBV5-1 and TRBJ2-2; TRBD1 is a possible D gene (6 bases). CDR1 is SGHRS, CDR2 YFSETQ, per germline. This CDR3 spans 14 amino acids. V lost 3 bases to trimming and J lost 8 bases, with 14 bases between them. Written as DNA, the CDR3 is TGCGCCAGCAGCTCGATAGGGGGAGAAGGGGAGCTGTTTTTT. Translating gives CASSSIGGEGELFF.

The J gene is TRBJ2-5, the V gene TRBV29-1; D remains ambiguous. Germline CDR1 is SQVTM and CDR2 is ANQGSEA. The V end was cut by 5 bases, the J end by 1 base, with 11 bases between. This CDR3 region has 13 residues. CDR3: CSVHNQIQETQYF. In nucleotides, the CDR3 is TGCAGCGTTCACAACCAAATCCAAGAGACCCAGTACTTC. Using reference TRBV29-1 and TRBJ2-5 for the parts outside the CDR3, the full variable domain is SAVISQKPSRDICQRGTSLTIQCQVDSQVTMMFWYRQQPGQSLTLIATANQGSEATYESGFVIDKFPISRPNLTFSTLTVSNMSPEDSSIYLCSVHNQIQETQYFGPGTRLLVL.

For the CDR3, the DNA is TGTGCCAGCACCCTCCGGGGAAACTATGGCTACACCTTC. It encodes CASTLRGNYGYTF. The chain links TRBV28 to TRBJ1-2; D uncertain. The germline CDR1 and CDR2 sequences are MDHEN and SYDVKM. Trimming took 7 bases from V and 2 from J, leaving 11 bases between them. The CDR3 is 13 amino acids.

The chain is built from TRBV5-1 and TRBJ2-1, with D uncertain. Germline CDR1 reads SGHRS; CDR2 reads YFSETQ. Trimming shortened V by 2 bases and J by 5 bases, and 8 bases separated the two germline ends. The CDR3 runs to 13 residues. CDR3 amino acids: CASSLVTDNEQFF. The CDR3 nucleotides read TGCGCCAGCAGCTTAGTCACGGACAATGAGCAGTTCTTC.

The CDR3: CASILGGGGWDGYTF. The CDR3 bases are TGTGCCAGCATCCTCGGAGGGGGGGGATGGGATGGCTACACCTTC. The chain uses TRBV6-1 and TRBJ1-2, with D perhaps TRBD1 (6 bases). The CDR3 sequence is 15 residues long. V gave up 7 bases and J gave up 6 bases, with 21 bases separating them. CDR1 and CDR2 from the germline V gene are MNHNS and SASEGT.

The chain recombines TRBV30 with TRBJ2-7, with 12 nucleotides matching TRBD2. V was clipped by 5 bases and J by 3 bases; unmatched bases: 5. This CDR3 contains 14 residues. The germline V gene encodes CDR1 GTSNPN and CDR2 SVGIG (reference sequence). CDR3 in DNA: TGTGCCTGGGGACTAGCGGGACCCCTCTACGAGCAGTACTTC. Protein: CAWGLAGPLYEQYF.

The chain combines TRBV27 with TRBJ2-5, with no clear D. V gave up 6 bases and J gave up 5 bases, with 19 bases separating them. The CDR3 sequence is 15 residues long. Looked up from germline, CDR1 is MNHEY and CDR2 is SMNVEV (reference sequence). The CDR3 sequence: CASRRSSIRIETQYF. The CDR3 region has the DNA TGTGCCAGCAGGAGATCGAGCATTCGTATCGAGACCCAGTACTTC.

The chain is built from TRBV27 and TRBJ2-7, with 7 bases matching TRBD1. Germline CDR1 reads MNHEY; CDR2 reads SMNVEV (reference sequence). Trimming took 5 bases from V and 5 from J; bases not matched to a gene: 9. The CDR3 has 14 residues. The CDR3 region is CASSLTGAGNEQYF. The DNA of the CDR3 is TGTGCCAGCAGTCTAACAGGGGCAGGCAACGAGCAGTACTTC.

This chain links TRBV6-5 with TRBJ1-5; no clear D gene. CDR1 is MNHEY, CDR2 SVGAGI, per germline. CDR3 length equals 11 residues. Trimming removed 2 bases from V and 9 bases from J, with 5 bases in between. The DNA for the CDR3 is TGTGCCAGCAGTTACCCCGGGCCCCAGCATTTT. Residues: CASSYPGPQHF.

This chain connects TRBV5-6 to TRBJ2-2; the match to TRBD2 covers 8 bases. There are 15 residues in the CDR3. Germline loops: CDR1 SGHDT, CDR2 YYEEEE. V lost 4 bases and J lost 2; bases outside the gene matches: 4. DNA of the CDR3: TGTGCCAGCAGCCACCGGGAGGGTAACACCGGGGAGCTGTTTTTT. This codes for CASSHREGNTGELFF.

The chain uses TRBV7-8 and TRBJ1-5, with no clear D. The germline CDR1 and CDR2 sequences are SGHVS and FQNEAQ. V shed 3 bases and J shed 2 bases, with 5 bases lying between them. The CDR3 loop spans 13 amino acids. In nucleotides, the CDR3 is TGTGCCAGCAGCTTCTCGGGCAATCAGCCCCAGCATTTT. Protein: CASSFSGNQPQHF.

By sample fraction, this clone is medium-sized. The V and J genes are TRBV2 and TRBJ2-3; D uncertain. V shed 10 bases and J shed 2 bases, with 13 bases lying between them. The CDR3 has 13 amino acids. Germline CDR1 SNHLY, CDR2 FYNNEI. The CDR3: CATNPPFTDTQYF. The CDR3 bases are TGTGCCACTAACCCCCCATTCACAGATACGCAGTATTTT.

V usage is TRBV4-1 and J usage is TRBJ2-4; TRBD2 aligns across 11 bases. Per the germline V gene, CDR1 is MGHRA and CDR2 is YSYEKL. With V trimmed by 2 bases and J by 0 bases, 3 bases remained unmatched. The length of the CDR3 is 17 residues. Here the CDR3 DNA reads TGCGCCAGCAGCCAAACGGGACTAGCGGTAGCCAAAAACATTCAGTACTTC. Residues: CASSQTGLAVAKNIQYF.

The chain couples TRBV13 to TRBJ2-7; TRBD2 is a possible D gene (7 bases). CDR1 is PRHDT and CDR2 is FYEKMQ in the germline V gene (reference sequence). The ends were cut back, 5 bases at V and 9 bases at J, with 14 bases in the middle. The CDR3 sequence is 12 residues long. The CDR3 loop is CASSPRRGGQYF. Here the CDR3 DNA reads TGTGCCAGCAGCCCCCGTAGGGGGGGGCAGTACTTC.

The chain couples TRBV5-1 to TRBJ1-1; TRBD1 is a possible D gene (6 bases). This CDR3 is 15 amino acids long. Germline V gives CDR1 SGHRS, CDR2 YFSETQ. V lost 2 bases, J lost 3 bases, and 14 bases lay in between. The DNA for the CDR3 is TGCGCCAGCAGCTTTGACAGACCAGGGGACACTGAAGCTTTCTTT. Amino acid sequence: CASSFDRPGDTEAFF.

The chain is built from TRBV10-2 and TRBJ1-1; TRBD1 might be the D (5 bases). CDR1 is WSHSY, CDR2 SAAADI, per germline. The CDR3 is 12 residues long. With 5 bases removed from V and 1 base from J, the gap between germline ends came to 5 bases. CDR3: CASSQGNTEAFF. The CDR3 bases are TGCGCCAGCAGTCAGGGGAACACTGAAGCTTTCTTT.

The rearrangement uses TRBV29-1 and TRBJ2-1; 8 bases map to TRBD2. The CDR3 loop spans 15 amino acids. In germline, CDR1 is SQVTM, CDR2 ANQGSEA. Germline trimming cut 7 bases from V and 9 bases from J; bases unmatched to any gene: 17. As DNA, the CDR3 is TGCAGCGAGGTGATAACCAGCGGGAGCTCCGGTGAGCAGTTCTTC. It yields the protein CSEVITSGSSGEQFF.

The CDR3 is CASSYGDSKSGQYF. CDR3 nucleotides: TGTGCCAGCAGTTACGGGGACAGCAAATCGGGGCAGTACTTC. V gene TRBV6-5 combines with J gene TRBJ2-7; 7 nucleotides line up with TRBD1. This CDR3 has 14 amino acids. CDR1 and CDR2 (germline): MNHEY, SVGAGI. Trimming cost V 2 bases and J 9 bases; bases outside gene matches: 10.

This rearrangement joins TRBV6-5 to TRBJ2-1; 11 nucleotides align to TRBD2. The CDR3 runs to 13 residues. The J segment lost 9 bases and the V segment lost 8 bases, leaving 6 bases of the junction unmatched. Germline loops: CDR1 MNHEY, CDR2 SVGAGI. The CDR3: CASSLAGDREQFF. For the CDR3, the DNA is TGTGCCAGCTCACTAGCGGGAGACCGTGAGCAGTTCTTC.

This clone was recorded a few times. The chain carries TRBV29-1 and TRBJ2-5; TRBD2 aligns across 8 bases. Germline lookup yields CDR1 SQVTM and CDR2 ANQGSEA. The CDR3 is 13 amino acids. Germline trimming cut 5 bases from V and 7 bases from J; bases unmatched to any gene: 9. CDR3 region: CSVRAGVWGTQYF. The CDR3 DNA follows: TGCAGCGTTAGAGCGGGGGTCTGGGGGACCCAGTACTTC. The full variable domain, in which reference TRBV29-1 and TRBJ2-5 provide the parts outside the CDR3, is SAVISQKPSRDICQRGTSLTIQCQVDSQVTMMFWYRQQPGQSLTLIATANQGSEATYESGFVIDKFPISRPNLTFSTLTVSNMSPEDSSIYLCSVRAGVWGTQYFGPGTRLLVL.

This clone has a handful of counts. This chain joins TRBV5-6 and TRBJ1-4; 9 positions match TRBD1. CDR3 length equals 16 residues. CDR1 and CDR2 (germline): SGHDT, YYEEEE. V trimming: 1 base; J trimming: 7 bases; junction bases outside the gene matches: 8. The CDR3 coding sequence is TGTGCCAGCAGCTTGTTCACCGGGACAGGGAGTGAAAAACTGTTTTTT. It yields the protein CASSLFTGTGSEKLFF.